Given below is one T cell receptor beta chain in context. The sample originates from a study of blood T cell repertoires in COVID-19. Sequencing was performed with immunoSEQ multiplex PCR; in TCRdb, only in-frame clones are kept and a portion is missing. The sample holds just over 65,000 clones, 86% seen once. Germline CDR1 and CDR2: MDHEN and SYDVKM. V shed 2 bases, J shed 2 bases, and the junction held 5 bases outside the gene matches. The CDR3 totals 16 residues. The rearrangement links TRBV28 to TRBJ2-2; TRBD1 matches at 7 bases. The source material was peripheral blood. This clonotype was obtained from a man aged 25 to 40 with acute or convalescent COVID-19. The CDR3 sequence is CASSLGTAINTGELFF. The DNA of the CDR3 is TGTGCCAGCAGTTTAGGGACAGCGATAAACACCGGGGAGCTGTTTTTT. Looking up the rest from reference TRBV28 and TRBJ2-2 gives the full variable domain: DVKVTQSSRYLVKRTGEKVFLECVQDMDHENMFWYRQDPGLGLRLIYFSYDVKMKEKGDIPEGYSVSREKKERFSLILESASTNQTSMYLCASSLGTAINTGELFFGEGSRLTVL.